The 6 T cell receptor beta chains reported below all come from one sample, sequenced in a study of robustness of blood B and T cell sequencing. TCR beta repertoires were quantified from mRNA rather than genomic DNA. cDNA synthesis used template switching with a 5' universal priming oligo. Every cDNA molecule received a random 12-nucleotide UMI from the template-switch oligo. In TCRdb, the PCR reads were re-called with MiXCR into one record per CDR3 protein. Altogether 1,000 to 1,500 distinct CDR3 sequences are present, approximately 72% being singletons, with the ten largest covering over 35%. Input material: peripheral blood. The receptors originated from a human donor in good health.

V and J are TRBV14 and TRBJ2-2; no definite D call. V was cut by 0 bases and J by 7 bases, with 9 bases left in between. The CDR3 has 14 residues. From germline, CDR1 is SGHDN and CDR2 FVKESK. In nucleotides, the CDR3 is TGTGCCAGCAGCCAAGATGGCTGGATCGGGGAGCTGTTTTTT. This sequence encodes CASSQDGWIGELFF.

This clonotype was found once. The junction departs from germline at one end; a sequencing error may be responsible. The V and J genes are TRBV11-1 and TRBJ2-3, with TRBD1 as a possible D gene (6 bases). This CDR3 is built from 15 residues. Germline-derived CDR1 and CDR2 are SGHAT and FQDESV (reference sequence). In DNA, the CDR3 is TGTGCCAGCAGTTTAGGAGCAGGGGACACAGATACGCAGTATTTT. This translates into CASSLGAGDTDTQYF.

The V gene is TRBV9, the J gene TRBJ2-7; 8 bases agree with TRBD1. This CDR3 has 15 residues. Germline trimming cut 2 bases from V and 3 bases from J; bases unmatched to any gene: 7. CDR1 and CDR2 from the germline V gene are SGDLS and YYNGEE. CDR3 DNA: TGTGCCAGCAGCGTCTCCGCCGGGACAGGCTACGAGCAGTACTTC. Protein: CASSVSAGTGYEQYF.

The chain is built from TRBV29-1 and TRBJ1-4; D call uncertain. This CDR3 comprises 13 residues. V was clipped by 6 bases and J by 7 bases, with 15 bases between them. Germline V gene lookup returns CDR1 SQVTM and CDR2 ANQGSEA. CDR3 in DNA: TGCAGCGTCGTGGTCGACTCCCGTGAAAAACTGTTTTTT. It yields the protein CSVVVDSREKLFF.

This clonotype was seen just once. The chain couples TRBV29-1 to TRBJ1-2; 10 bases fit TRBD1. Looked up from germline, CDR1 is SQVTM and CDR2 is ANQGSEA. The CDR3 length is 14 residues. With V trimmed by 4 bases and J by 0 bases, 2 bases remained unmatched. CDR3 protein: CSVGTGGSNYGYTF. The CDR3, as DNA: TGCAGCGTTGGGACAGGGGGATCTAACTATGGCTACACCTTC.

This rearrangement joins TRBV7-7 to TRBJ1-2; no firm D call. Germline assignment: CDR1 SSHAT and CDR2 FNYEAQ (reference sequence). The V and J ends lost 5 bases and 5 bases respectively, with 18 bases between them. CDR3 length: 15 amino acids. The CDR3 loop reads CASSTKPSVRYGYTF. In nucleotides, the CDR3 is TGTGCCAGCAGCACAAAGCCCTCCGTGAGATATGGCTACACCTTC.